Given below is one T cell receptor (beta chain) in context. This record comes from a study of blood T cell repertoires in COVID-19. Study as a whole: Sites in the United States, Italy and Spain provided acute and convalescent COVID-19 samples. Sample material is recorded as cDNA or gDNA derived from T cells, B-cell-depleted T cells, or PBMCs.

Original analysis: Reference gene primer amplification in the assay estimated nucleated cell counts. Method: immunoSEQ multiplex PCR; TCRdb's copy keeps in-frame clones and lacks some. D and trimming come from the DNA, and the V and J calls and clone size come from that table. In the table there are 40,000 to 45,000 clones, 90% of which are singletons. The CDR3 is made up of 15 amino acids. Trimming pared 0 bases from V and 2 bases from J, leaving 7 bases between. CDR1 is LGHNA and CDR2 is YNFKEQ in the germline V gene. This rearrangement joins TRBV4-2 to TRBJ1-4; D is unclear. The sequenced sample consisted of peripheral blood. The sequence was collected from a human donor in a cohort sampled during active COVID-19. CDR3 sequence (DNA): TGTGCCAGCAGCCAAGATGGCGGGACTAATGAAAAACTGTTTTTT. It specifies CASSQDGGTNEKLFF.